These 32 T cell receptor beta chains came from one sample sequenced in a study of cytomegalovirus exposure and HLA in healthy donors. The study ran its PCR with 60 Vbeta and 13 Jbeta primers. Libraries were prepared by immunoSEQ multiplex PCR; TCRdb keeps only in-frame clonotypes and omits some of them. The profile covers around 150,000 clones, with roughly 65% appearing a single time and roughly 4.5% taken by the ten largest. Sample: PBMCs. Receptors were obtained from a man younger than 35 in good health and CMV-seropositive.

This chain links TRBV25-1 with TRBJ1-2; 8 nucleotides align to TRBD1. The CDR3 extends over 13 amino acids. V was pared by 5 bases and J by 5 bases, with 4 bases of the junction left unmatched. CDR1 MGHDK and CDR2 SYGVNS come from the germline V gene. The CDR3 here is CASSQRQGYGYTF. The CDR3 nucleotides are TGTGCCAGCAGTCAAAGACAGGGGTATGGCTACACCTTC.

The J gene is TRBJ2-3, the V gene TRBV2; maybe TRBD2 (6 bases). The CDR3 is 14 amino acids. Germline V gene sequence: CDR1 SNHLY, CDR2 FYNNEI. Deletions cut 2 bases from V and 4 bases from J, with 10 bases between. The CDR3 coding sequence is TGTGCCAGCAGTGAAACTAGCAGTTCAGATACGCAGTATTTT. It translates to CASSETSSSDTQYF. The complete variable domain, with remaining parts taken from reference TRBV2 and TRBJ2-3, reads EPEVTQTPSHQVTQMGQEVILRCVPISNHLYFYWYRQILGQKVEFLVSFYNNEISEKSEIFDDQFSVERPDGSNFTLKIRSTKLEDSAMYFCASSETSSSDTQYFGPGTRLTVL.

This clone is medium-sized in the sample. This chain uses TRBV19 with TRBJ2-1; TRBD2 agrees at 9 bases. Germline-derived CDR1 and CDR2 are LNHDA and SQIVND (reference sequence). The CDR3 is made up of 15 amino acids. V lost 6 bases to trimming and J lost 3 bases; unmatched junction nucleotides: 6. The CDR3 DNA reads TGTGCCAGTAGCATGACTAGCGGAGACTACAATGAGCAGTTCTTC. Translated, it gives CASSMTSGDYNEQFF.

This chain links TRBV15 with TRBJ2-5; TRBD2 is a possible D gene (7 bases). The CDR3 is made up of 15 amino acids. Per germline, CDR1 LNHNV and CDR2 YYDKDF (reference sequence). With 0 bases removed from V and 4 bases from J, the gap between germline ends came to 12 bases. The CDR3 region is CATSRDPRGAETQYF. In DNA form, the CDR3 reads TGTGCCACCAGCAGAGATCCCCGGGGGGCAGAGACCCAGTACTTC.

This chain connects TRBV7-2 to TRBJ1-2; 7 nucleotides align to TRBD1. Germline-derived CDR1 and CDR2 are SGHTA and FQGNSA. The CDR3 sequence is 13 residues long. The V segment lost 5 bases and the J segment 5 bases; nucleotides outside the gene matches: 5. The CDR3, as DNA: TGTGCCAGCAGCCGGACAGGAGGGTATGGCTACACCTTC. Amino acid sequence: CASSRTGGYGYTF. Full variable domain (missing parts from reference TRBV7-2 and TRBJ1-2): GAGVSQSPSNKVTEKGKDVELRCDPISGHTALYWYRQSLGQGLEFLIYFQGNSAPDKSGLPSDRFSAERTGGSVSTLTIQRTQQEDSAVYLCASSRTGGYGYTFGSGTRLTVV.

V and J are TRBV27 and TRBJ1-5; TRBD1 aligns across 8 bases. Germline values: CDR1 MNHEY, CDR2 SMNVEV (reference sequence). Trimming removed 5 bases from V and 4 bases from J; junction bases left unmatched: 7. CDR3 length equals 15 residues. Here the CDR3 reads CASSNTGGLNQPQHF. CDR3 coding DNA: TGTGCCAGCAGTAATACAGGGGGGTTGAATCAGCCCCAGCATTTT.

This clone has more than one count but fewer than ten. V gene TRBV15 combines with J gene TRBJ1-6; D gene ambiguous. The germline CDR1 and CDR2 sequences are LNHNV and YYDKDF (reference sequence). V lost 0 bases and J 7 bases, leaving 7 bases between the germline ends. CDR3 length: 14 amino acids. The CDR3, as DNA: TGTGCCACCAGCAGAGATTTAGAGAATTCACCCCTCCACTTT. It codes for CATSRDLENSPLHF.

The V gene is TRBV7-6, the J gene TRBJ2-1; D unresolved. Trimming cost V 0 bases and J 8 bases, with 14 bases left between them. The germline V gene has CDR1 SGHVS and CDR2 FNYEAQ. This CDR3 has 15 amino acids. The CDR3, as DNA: TGTGCCAGCAGCTTAGCGGATCGGGTGGCTTATGAGCAGTTCTTC. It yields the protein CASSLADRVAYEQFF.

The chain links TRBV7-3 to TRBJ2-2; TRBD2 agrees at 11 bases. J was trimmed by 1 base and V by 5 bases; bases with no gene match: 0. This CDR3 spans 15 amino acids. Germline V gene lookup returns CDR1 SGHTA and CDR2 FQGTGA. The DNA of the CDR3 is TGTGCCAGCAGCCTAGCGGGGGGGAACACCGGGGAGCTGTTTTTT. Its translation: CASSLAGGNTGELFF.

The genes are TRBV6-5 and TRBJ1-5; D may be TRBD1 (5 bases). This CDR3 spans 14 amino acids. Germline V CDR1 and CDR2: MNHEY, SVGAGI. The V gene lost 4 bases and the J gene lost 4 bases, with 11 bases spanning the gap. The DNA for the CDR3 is TGTGCCAGCAGTTGGGGCCGGGGGAATCAGCCCCAGCATTTT. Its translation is CASSWGRGNQPQHF.

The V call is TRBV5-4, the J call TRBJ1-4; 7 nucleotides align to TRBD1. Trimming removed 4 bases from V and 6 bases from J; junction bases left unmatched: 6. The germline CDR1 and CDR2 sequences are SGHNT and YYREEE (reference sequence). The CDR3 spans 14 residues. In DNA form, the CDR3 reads TGTGCCAGCAGCCCACGACAGGGTGATGAAAAACTGTTTTTT. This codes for CASSPRQGDEKLFF.

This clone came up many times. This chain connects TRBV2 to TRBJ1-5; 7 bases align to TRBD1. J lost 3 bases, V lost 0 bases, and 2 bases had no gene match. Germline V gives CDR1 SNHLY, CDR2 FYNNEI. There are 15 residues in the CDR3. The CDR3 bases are TGTGCCAGCAGTGAAGCGGACAGGTTCAATCAGCCCCAGCATTTT. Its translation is CASSEADRFNQPQHF.

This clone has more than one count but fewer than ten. This CDR3 is CASSLDPGDEQFF. The CDR3 DNA is TGTGCCAGCAGCTTAGACCCGGGGGATGAGCAGTTCTTC. The chain combines TRBV7-2 with TRBJ2-1; the D gene is possibly TRBD2 (6 bases). The germline V gene encodes CDR1 SGHTA and CDR2 FQGNSA. Trimming took 1 base from V and 8 from J, leaving 9 bases between them. CDR3 size: 13 residues.

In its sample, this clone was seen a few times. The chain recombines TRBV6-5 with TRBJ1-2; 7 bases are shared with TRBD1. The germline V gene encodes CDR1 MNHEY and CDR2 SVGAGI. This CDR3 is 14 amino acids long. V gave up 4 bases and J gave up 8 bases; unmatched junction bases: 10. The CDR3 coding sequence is TGTGCCAGCAGTTTCAGACAGGGCTCGGGCGGCTACACCTTC. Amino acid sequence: CASSFRQGSGGYTF.

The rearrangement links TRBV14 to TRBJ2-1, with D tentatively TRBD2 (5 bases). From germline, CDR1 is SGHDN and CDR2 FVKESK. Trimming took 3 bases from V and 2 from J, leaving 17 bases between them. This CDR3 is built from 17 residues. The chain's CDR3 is CASSHVGPGRTYNEQFF. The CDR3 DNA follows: TGTGCCAGCAGCCACGTAGGGCCGGGGAGAACCTACAATGAGCAGTTCTTC.

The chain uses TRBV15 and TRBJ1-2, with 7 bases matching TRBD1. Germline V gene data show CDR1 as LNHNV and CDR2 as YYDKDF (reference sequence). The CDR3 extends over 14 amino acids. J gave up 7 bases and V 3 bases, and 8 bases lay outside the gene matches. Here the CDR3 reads CATSREGALVGYTF. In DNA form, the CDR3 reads TGTGCCACCAGCAGGGAGGGGGCGTTGGTTGGCTACACCTTC.

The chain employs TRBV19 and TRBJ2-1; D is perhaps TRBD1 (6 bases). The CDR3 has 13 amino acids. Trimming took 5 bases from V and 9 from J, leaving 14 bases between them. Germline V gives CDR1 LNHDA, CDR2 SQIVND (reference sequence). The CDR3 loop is CASSPAGEGEQFF. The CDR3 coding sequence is TGTGCCAGTAGTCCGGCAGGGGAAGGTGAGCAGTTCTTC.

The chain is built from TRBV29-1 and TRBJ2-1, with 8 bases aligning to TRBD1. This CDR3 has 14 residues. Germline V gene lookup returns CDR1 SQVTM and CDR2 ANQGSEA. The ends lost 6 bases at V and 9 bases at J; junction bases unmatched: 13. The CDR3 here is CSVPGQGLGSEQFF. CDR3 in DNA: TGCAGCGTCCCCGGACAGGGCCTCGGGAGTGAGCAGTTCTTC.

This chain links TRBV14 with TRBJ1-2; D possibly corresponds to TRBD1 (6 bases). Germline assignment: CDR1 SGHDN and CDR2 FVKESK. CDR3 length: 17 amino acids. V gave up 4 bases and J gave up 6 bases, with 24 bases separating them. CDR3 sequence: CASSPRDTWAMMDGYTF. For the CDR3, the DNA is TGTGCCAGCAGCCCCCGGGACACCTGGGCAATGATGGATGGCTACACCTTC.

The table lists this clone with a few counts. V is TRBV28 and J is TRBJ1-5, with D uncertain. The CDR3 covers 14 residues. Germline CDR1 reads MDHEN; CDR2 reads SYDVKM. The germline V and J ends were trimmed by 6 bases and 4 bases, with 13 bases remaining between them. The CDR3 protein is CASRPPGGNQPQHF. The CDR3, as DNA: TGTGCCAGCAGACCCCCGGGTGGGAATCAGCCCCAGCATTTT. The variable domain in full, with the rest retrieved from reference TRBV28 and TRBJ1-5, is DVKVTQSSRYLVKRTGEKVFLECVQDMDHENMFWYRQDPGLGLRLIYFSYDVKMKEKGDIPEGYSVSREKKERFSLILESASTNQTSMYLCASRPPGGNQPQHFGDGTRLSIL.

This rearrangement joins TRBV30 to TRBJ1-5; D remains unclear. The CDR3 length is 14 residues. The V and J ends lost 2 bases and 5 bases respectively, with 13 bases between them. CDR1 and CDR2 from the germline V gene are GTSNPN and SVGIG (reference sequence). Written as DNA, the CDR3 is TGTGCCTGGAGTCGCACAGCAAAAGATCAGCCCCAGCATTTT. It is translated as CAWSRTAKDQPQHF.

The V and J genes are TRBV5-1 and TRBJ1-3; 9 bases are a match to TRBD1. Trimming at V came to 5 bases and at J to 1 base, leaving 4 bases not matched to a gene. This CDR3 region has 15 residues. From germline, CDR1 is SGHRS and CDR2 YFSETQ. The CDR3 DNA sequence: TGCGCCAGCAGGGAAGGACAGGGGTCTGGAAACACCATATATTTT. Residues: CASREGQGSGNTIYF.

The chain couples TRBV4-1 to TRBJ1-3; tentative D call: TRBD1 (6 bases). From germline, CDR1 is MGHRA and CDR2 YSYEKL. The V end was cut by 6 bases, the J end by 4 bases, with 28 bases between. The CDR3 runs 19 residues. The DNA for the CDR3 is TGCGCCAGCAGTCCACTTGGGATCAGGGGACCTCCCGCGGGAAACACCATATATTTT. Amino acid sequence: CASSPLGIRGPPAGNTIYF.

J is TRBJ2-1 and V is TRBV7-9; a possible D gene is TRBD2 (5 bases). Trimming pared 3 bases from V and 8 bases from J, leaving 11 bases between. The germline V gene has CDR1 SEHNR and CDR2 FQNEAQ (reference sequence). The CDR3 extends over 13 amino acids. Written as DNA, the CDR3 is TGTGCCAGCAGCTTCGGCGTGAGGGATGAGCAGTTCTTC. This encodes CASSFGVRDEQFF.

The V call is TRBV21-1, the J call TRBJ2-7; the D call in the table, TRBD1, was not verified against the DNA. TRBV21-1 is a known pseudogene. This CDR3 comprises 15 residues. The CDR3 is CASSRGQAQSYEQYV. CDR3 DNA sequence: TGTGCCAGCAGCAGAGGACAGGCCCAATCCTACGAGCAGTACGTC.

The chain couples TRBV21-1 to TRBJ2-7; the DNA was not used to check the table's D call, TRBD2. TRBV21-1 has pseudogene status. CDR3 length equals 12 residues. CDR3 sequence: CASSKAGGEQYV. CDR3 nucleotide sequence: TGTGCCAGCAGCAAAGCGGGGGGTGAGCAGTACGTC.

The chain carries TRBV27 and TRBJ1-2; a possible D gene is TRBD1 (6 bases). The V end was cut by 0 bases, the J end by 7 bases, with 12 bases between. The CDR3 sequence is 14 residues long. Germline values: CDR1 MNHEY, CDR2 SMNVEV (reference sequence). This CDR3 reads CASSLSPGVGGYTF. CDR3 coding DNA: TGTGCCAGCAGTTTATCCCCAGGGGTAGGTGGCTACACCTTC.

DNA for the CDR3: TGTGCCAGCAGCTTGTTCCGGGACTTCCCGCTCACCAACACCGGGGAGCTGTTTTTT. Encoded protein: CASSLFRDFPLTNTGELFF. The chain combines TRBV7-9 with TRBJ2-2; possibly TRBD2 for D (6 bases). The CDR3 length is 19 residues. Trimming pared 3 bases from V and 2 bases from J, leaving 22 bases between. CDR1 and CDR2 from the germline V gene are SEHNR and FQNEAQ (reference sequence).

For the CDR3, the DNA is TGTGCCAGCAGTCAGGGGTGGGGTACGCAGTATTTT. This sequence encodes CASSQGWGTQYF. This chain joins TRBV7-3 and TRBJ2-3, with a weak D call TRBD1 (6 bases). CDR1 and CDR2 (germline): SGHTA, FQGTGA. The CDR3 spans 12 residues. Trimming shortened V by 6 bases and J by 8 bases, and 12 bases separated the two germline ends. The whole variable domain, filled in from reference TRBV7-3 and TRBJ2-3, reads GAGVSQTPSNKVTEKGKYVELRCDPISGHTALYWYRQSLGQGPEFLIYFQGTGAADDSGLPNDRFFAVRPEGSVSTLKIQRTERGDSAVYLCASSQGWGTQYFGPGTRLTVL.

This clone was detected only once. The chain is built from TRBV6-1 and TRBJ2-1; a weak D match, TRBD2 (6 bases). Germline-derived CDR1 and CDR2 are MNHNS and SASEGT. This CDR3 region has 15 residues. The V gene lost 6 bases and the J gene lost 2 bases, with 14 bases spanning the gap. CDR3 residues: CASSHSGRAYNEQFF. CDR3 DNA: TGTGCCAGCAGCCACAGCGGGCGAGCCTACAATGAGCAGTTCTTC.

The DNA for the CDR3 is TGTGCCAGCAGACTAGCGGGAGCTTACAATGAGCAGTTCTTC. Encoded protein: CASRLAGAYNEQFF. The chain uses TRBV6-5 and TRBJ2-1; TRBD2 matches 11 bases. CDR1 is MNHEY and CDR2 is SVGAGI in the germline V gene. The V segment lost 6 bases and the J segment 4 bases; nucleotides outside the gene matches: 2. The CDR3 extends over 14 amino acids.

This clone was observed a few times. CDR3 sequence reads: CAWILLAGKTQYF. The DNA for the CDR3 is TGTGCCTGGATCCTACTAGCGGGAAAGACCCAGTACTTC. V usage is TRBV30 and J usage is TRBJ2-5; 10 bases are shared with TRBD2. V trimming: 4 bases; J trimming: 6 bases; junction bases outside the gene matches: 5. Germline loops: CDR1 GTSNPN, CDR2 SVGIG (reference sequence). The CDR3 extends over 13 amino acids.